This T cell receptor beta chain was recorded in a study of T cells after yellow fever vaccination. 5'RACE template switching generated TCR cDNA, adding a universal primer site and UMIs. MiXCR, run by TCRdb on the 5' RACE reads, gives a single entry per CDR3 protein. The sample carries 200,000 to 300,000 distinct CDR3 sequences, 10% to 15% recorded once. This clonotype was seen only a few times. The antigen is undetermined. J gave up 8 bases and V 10 bases, and 9 bases lay outside the gene matches. Germline V CDR1 and CDR2: MNHNY, SVGAGI (reference sequence). The CDR3 has 13 amino acids. General study points: Primary-vaccination clones mostly resurfaced post-booster (just under 98% CD4, just under 90% CD8). Just a small share of clonotypes turned up in the CD4 compartment as well as the CD8 compartment. The study found a weaker secondary response that peaked faster, day 5 versus 15.

The chain joins TRBV6-6 to TRBJ1-2; 11 bases map to TRBD1. This TCR was sampled from a man aged 30-40 years who received the YFV17D yellow fever vaccine. Sequenced here: CD4+ T cells sorted from PBMCs, sampled 45 days after the yellow fever booster vaccination. The CDR3 coding sequence is TGTGCCACCTCGGGACAGGGGGACCAGGGCTACACCTTC. This gives the protein CATSGQGDQGYTF.